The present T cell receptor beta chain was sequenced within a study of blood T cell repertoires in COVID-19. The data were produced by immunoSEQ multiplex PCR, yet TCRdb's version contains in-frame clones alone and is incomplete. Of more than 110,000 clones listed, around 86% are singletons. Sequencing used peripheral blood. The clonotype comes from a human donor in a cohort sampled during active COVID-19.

The CDR3 DNA sequence: TGTGCCAGCACCTACCCAACAGGGGTAAGAGAGACCCAGTACTTC. Translated: CASTYPTGVRETQYF. The chain combines TRBV6-5 with TRBJ2-5, with 7 bases identical to TRBD1. CDR1 and CDR2 from the germline V gene are MNHEY and SVGAGI. The CDR3 sequence is 15 residues long. The V segment lost 7 bases and the J segment 4 bases; nucleotides outside the gene matches: 12.